This T cell receptor (beta chain) was captured by sequencing in a study of cytomegalovirus exposure and HLA in healthy donors. Study outcomes and limitations: The study recorded more than 150 TCR beta chains that were cytomegalovirus-associated.

PCR employed 60 Vbeta and 13 Jbeta primers. Generated by immunoSEQ multiplex PCR, the TCRdb table keeps only in-frame clones and is missing some. Among approximately 120,000 clones listed, more than 60% were seen once. The CDR3 runs 13 residues. In germline, CDR1 is SGHTA, CDR2 FQGTGA. Between the trimmed V and J ends, which lost 4 bases and 1 base, there was a span of 6 bases. To note about this clone: Its antigen is still unknown.

Sequenced sample: PBMCs. The sequence derives from a woman between 45 and 60 years old in good health and CMV-seropositive. The chain combines TRBV7-3 with TRBJ2-3; D unresolved. As DNA, the CDR3 is TGTGCCAGCAGCTCCCGCGGCACAGATACGCAGTATTTT. It specifies CASSSRGTDTQYF.